This section outlines one T cell receptor (beta chain) sequence together with its context. Its antigen is currently unknown. Clones were sequenced by immunoSEQ multiplex PCR, and TCRdb holds only the in-frame ones, with some missing. The repertoire holds fewer than 70,000 clones, with 65% to 90% as singletons. This record belongs to a study of OX40 agonist ivuxolimab in advanced cancers. Trimming stripped 0 bases from V and 8 bases from J, with 16 bases between. The CDR3 covers 15 residues. Per germline, CDR1 LGHNA and CDR2 YNFKEQ. Study-level points and caveats: There was clonal expansion of CD4+ and CD8+ blood T cells by week 6 at 0.1 to 3.0 mg/kg.

This receptor was obtained from an adult with an advanced solid tumor such as melanoma, head and neck, liver or kidney cancer. The sequences come from CD4+ or CD8+ T cells sorted from blood, collected in a trial of the OX40 agonist ivuxolimab. The genes are TRBV4-2 and TRBJ1-2; D ambiguous. CDR3 sequence: CASSQEQGRTLGYTF. The CDR3 nucleotides are TGTGCCAGCAGCCAAGAGCAAGGACGGACGCTAGGCTACACCTTC.